The 13 T cell receptor beta chains below come from one sample, sequenced in a study of Graves' ophthalmopathy and Graves' hyperthyroidism. The TCR beta CDR3 regions underwent amplification from RNA transcripts. In the first round, RT-PCR was carried out with HTBI primers, and a multiplex PCR formed the second round. TCRdb re-called the multiplex PCR reads with MiXCR, one entry per CDR3 protein. There are over a million distinct CDR3 sequences in the sample; about 35% occur only once, and around 10% lies in the top ten. Sample: peripheral blood or thyroid tissue (not recorded which). These receptors all come from an adult man with Graves' hyperthyroidism.

Notes on this clonotype: A much larger clone sits a single nucleotide away, making a read error possible. V usage is TRBV2 and J usage is TRBJ1-6, with 9 bases aligning to TRBD1. Per the germline V gene, CDR1 is SNHLY and CDR2 is FYNNEI. V lost 3 bases, J lost 8 bases, and 11 bases stayed unmatched. The CDR3 covers 17 residues. The CDR3: CASSDNPRTGDHSPLHF. The CDR3 DNA follows: TGTGCCAGCAGTGACAACCCCCGGACAGGGGACCATTCACCCCTCCACTTT.

The rearrangement uses TRBV2 and TRBJ2-2; 9 bases fit TRBD1. The ends lost 2 bases at V and 8 bases at J; junction bases unmatched: 15. Germline CDR1 reads SNHLY; CDR2 reads FYNNEI. CDR3 length: 18 residues. CDR3 amino acids: CASSEFLGTGTSGGELFF. DNA of the CDR3: TGTGCCAGCAGTGAATTTTTAGGGACAGGGACGTCAGGAGGGGAGCTGTTTTTT. Complete variable domain (other parts from reference TRBV2 and TRBJ2-2): EPEVTQTPSHQVTQMGQEVILRCVPISNHLYFYWYRQILGQKVEFLVSFYNNEISEKSEIFDDQFSVERPDGSNFTLKIRSTKLEDSAMYFCASSEFLGTGTSGGELFFGEGSRLTVL.

Only a few counts were recorded for this clonotype. The chain recombines TRBV12-5 with TRBJ1-2; tentatively, D is TRBD1 (5 bases). The germline V gene has CDR1 LGHNT and CDR2 FRNRAP. Between the trimmed V and J ends, which lost 6 bases and 4 bases, there was a span of 9 bases. The CDR3 covers 12 residues. The CDR3, as DNA: TGTGCTAGTGGGGCAGGGACCTATGGCTACACCTTC. Translation gives CASGAGTYGYTF. Supplemented by reference TRBV12-5 and TRBJ1-2, the full variable domain reads DARVTQTPRHKVTEMGQEVTMRCQPILGHNTVFWYRQTMMQGLELLAYFRNRAPLDDSGMPKDRFSAEMPDATLATLKIQPSEPRDSAVYFCASGAGTYGYTFGSGTRLTVV.

Note on this clonotype: No conserved phenylalanine or tryptophan ends this CDR3, so it is likely a read error. It is unclear where the CDR3 begins or ends on the DNA, so no DNA is shown, and the CDR3 is as TCRdb lists it. The chain links TRBV6-5 to TRBJ1-6; the table calls TRBD1, which could not be checked here. The CDR3 numbers 12 amino acids, ends counted. Germline values: CDR1 MNHEY, CDR2 SVGAGI. The CDR3 sequence is CASSYQTGTGHY.

Ten or more counts support this clonotype. Compared with germline, one end of the junction differs, possibly owing to a read error. The chain has TRBV7-9 and TRBJ2-5, with 7 bases matching TRBD1. The CDR3 has 13 amino acids. From germline, CDR1 is SEHNR and CDR2 FQNEAQ (reference sequence). The CDR3 coding sequence is TGTGCCAGCAGTTTAGGGGGCCAGGAGACCCAGTACTTC. It specifies CASSLGGQETQYF.

This clonotype was detected ten times or more. This chain uses TRBV19 with TRBJ1-1; D not certain. Germline V gene lookup returns CDR1 LNHDA and CDR2 SQIVND (reference sequence). The CDR3 is 14 residues long. V gave up 7 bases and J gave up 4 bases, with 16 bases separating them. The chain's CDR3 is CASKLVGLGTEAFF. The CDR3 DNA reads TGTGCCAGTAAACTGGTTGGCCTCGGCACTGAAGCTTTCTTT. Based on the CDR3 plus reference TRBV19 and TRBJ1-1, the full variable domain is DGGITQSPKYLFRKEGQNVTLSCEQNLNHDAMYWYRQDPGQGLRLIYYSQIVNDFQKGDIAEGYSVSREKKESFPLTVTSAQKNPTAFYLCASKLVGLGTEAFFGQGTRLTVV.

About this clonotype itself: One junction end does not reproduce the germline sequence, and a read error may be involved. The J gene is TRBJ2-7, the V gene TRBV20-1, with 7 bases that match TRBD1. Germline CDR1 reads DFQATT; CDR2 reads SNEGSKA (reference sequence). The CDR3 sequence is 11 residues long. The CDR3 bases are TGCAGTGCCCCTTCGGGACAGCAATTCCTCTTC. The encoded protein is CSAPSGQQFLF.

The chain combines TRBV29-1 with TRBJ1-1; D is unresolved. The CDR3 length is 14 residues. Germline V gene data show CDR1 as SQVTM and CDR2 as ANQGSEA. The CDR3 DNA is TGCAGGCCAGTGCGGGTGGGTTTGGACACTGAAGCTTTCTTT. It is translated as CRPVRVGLDTEAFF.

The chain carries TRBV2 and TRBJ1-4; D is possibly TRBD1 (6 bases). The V and J ends lost 5 bases and 5 bases respectively, with 18 bases between them. Germline V gene lookup returns CDR1 SNHLY and CDR2 FYNNEI. The CDR3 is made up of 16 amino acids. The CDR3 nucleotides are TGTGCCAGCAGTTACGTCTCTGGGGGCCAGAATGAAAAACTGTTTTTT. Amino acid sequence: CASSYVSGGQNEKLFF.

This clonotype was seen once. A much larger clone lies one base from this, so it may be a read error. CDR3 in amino acids: CASSSDGVGRIYGYTF. As DNA, the CDR3 is TGTGCCAGCAGCTCAGATGGAGTCGGACGGATCTATGGCTACACCTTC. This rearrangement joins TRBV7-2 to TRBJ1-2; D is ambiguous. The ends were cut back, 4 bases at V and 4 bases at J, with 19 bases in the middle. Germline assignment: CDR1 SGHTA and CDR2 FQGNSA. The CDR3 is 16 amino acids.

The sample holds many counts of this clonotype. The rearrangement uses TRBV12-3 or TRBV12-4 and TRBJ2-5, with D uncertain. V gave up 6 bases and J gave up 5 bases, with 10 bases separating them. The CDR3 sequence is 12 residues long. The CDR3 DNA sequence: TGTGCCAGCAGCCCCTCCATGGAGACCCAGTACTTC. Residues: CASSPSMETQYF.

There are a few counts of this clonotype. The chain joins TRBV7-9 to TRBJ2-7; 7 bases are a match to TRBD1. Germline CDR1 reads SEHNR; CDR2 reads FQNEAQ (reference sequence). Losses at the gene ends were 0 bases for V and 3 bases for J; bases not matched to a gene: 5. The CDR3 runs 15 residues. In DNA form, the CDR3 reads TGTGCCAGCAGCTTAGCCCTCGGACAGGTCTACGAGCAGTACTTC. Amino acids: CASSLALGQVYEQYF.

The rearrangement uses TRBV29-1 and TRBJ2-7; TRBD2 might be the D (8 bases). The germline CDR1 and CDR2 sequences are SQVTM and ANQGSEA. The CDR3 sequence is 18 residues long. Trimming took off 5 bases at V and 1 base at J, with 27 bases between the two ends. The CDR3 reads CSVLVQGSGSFSSYEQYF. The DNA of the CDR3 is TGCAGCGTTCTCGTACAGGGGAGCGGGAGTTTTAGTTCCTACGAGCAGTACTTC.